The 27 T cell receptor beta chains listed next were all sequenced from one sample in a study of OX40 agonist ivuxolimab in advanced cancers. Libraries were prepared by immunoSEQ multiplex PCR; TCRdb keeps only in-frame clonotypes and omits some of them. The sample lists some 50,000 clones; about 88% were seen once. This sample comprised CD4+ or CD8+ T cells sorted from blood, obtained in a trial of the OX40 agonist ivuxolimab. These receptors were obtained from an adult with an advanced solid tumor such as melanoma, head and neck, liver or kidney cancer.

The rearrangement joins TRBV9 to TRBJ2-7; 7 bases agree with TRBD1. The CDR3 sequence is 15 residues long. With V trimmed by 3 bases and J by 3 bases, 9 bases remained unmatched. Per the germline V gene, CDR1 is SGDLS and CDR2 is YYNGEE. This CDR3 reads CASSAQPGQFYEQYF. The CDR3, as DNA: TGTGCCAGCAGCGCCCAACCGGGACAGTTCTACGAGCAGTACTTC.

The rearrangement joins TRBV25-1 to TRBJ2-3; TRBD2 matches at 10 bases. Germline loops: CDR1 MGHDK, CDR2 SYGVNS. The CDR3 extends over 14 amino acids. V trimming: 7 bases; J trimming: 8 bases; junction bases outside the gene matches: 9. DNA for the CDR3: TGTGCCAGCACGCCGAGACTAGCGGGCCGTACGCAGTATTTT. Encoded protein: CASTPRLAGRTQYF.

This clone was counted a single time. The chain carries TRBV7-2 and TRBJ2-5, with a tentative D call TRBD1 (6 bases). Per germline, CDR1 SGHTA and CDR2 FQGNSA. The germline V and J ends were trimmed by 3 bases and 3 bases, with 11 bases remaining between them. The CDR3 has 14 residues. CDR3 loop: CASSFRKGEETQYF. The CDR3 coding sequence is TGTGCCAGCAGCTTTAGAAAGGGGGAAGAGACCCAGTACTTC.

This rearrangement joins TRBV7-2 to TRBJ2-7; TRBD1 agrees at 8 bases. With 6 bases clipped from V and 4 bases from J, the junction kept 11 bases outside the gene matches. The CDR3 has 15 residues. The germline CDR1 and CDR2 sequences are SGHTA and FQGNSA. The CDR3 nucleotides are TGTGCCAGCAGTCCTTTAACCAGGGGGCAATACGAGCAGTACTTC. Amino acid sequence: CASSPLTRGQYEQYF.

The chain is built from TRBV2 and TRBJ1-2; possible D gene TRBD1, 5 bases. This CDR3 spans 15 amino acids. Trimming removed 0 bases at V and 2 bases at J, with 10 bases between. CDR1 is SNHLY, CDR2 FYNNEI, per germline. The CDR3: CASSEAWDVNYGYTF. The CDR3 coding sequence is TGTGCCAGCAGTGAAGCGTGGGACGTAAACTATGGCTACACCTTC.

This chain links TRBV2 with TRBJ1-4; D is undetermined. V shed 6 bases and J shed 7 bases, with 15 bases lying between them. The germline V gene encodes CDR1 SNHLY and CDR2 FYNNEI. CDR3 length: 14 amino acids. CDR3 protein: CASSAGPLGEKLFF. CDR3 nucleotides: TGTGCCAGCAGCGCTGGACCGCTGGGTGAAAAACTGTTTTTT.

This clone was seen only once. This chain joins TRBV19 and TRBJ2-7, with D perhaps TRBD1 (5 bases). The CDR3 runs 13 residues. Germline values: CDR1 LNHDA, CDR2 SQIVND (reference sequence). Trimming cost V 7 bases and J 6 bases, with 16 bases left between them. CDR3 region: CASTAGYVGEQYF. For the CDR3, the DNA is TGTGCCAGTACCGCAGGGTATGTGGGCGAGCAGTACTTC. Complete variable domain (other parts from reference TRBV19 and TRBJ2-7): DGGITQSPKYLFRKEGQNVTLSCEQNLNHDAMYWYRQDPGQGLRLIYYSQIVNDFQKGDIAEGYSVSREKKESFPLTVTSAQKNPTAFYLCASTAGYVGEQYFGPGTRLTVT.

As regards this clone: In the same sample, other DNA sequences code for this CDR3. The rearrangement joins TRBV11-2 to TRBJ2-2; no clear D gene. This CDR3 has 13 residues. V lost 4 bases, J lost 0 bases, and 3 bases lay in between. Germline V gives CDR1 SGHAT, CDR2 FQNNGV. The CDR3 sequence: CASSSTNTGELFF. The CDR3 nucleotides are TGTGCCAGCAGCTCAACGAACACCGGGGAGCTGTTTTTT.

V usage is TRBV27 and J usage is TRBJ1-5, with D uncertain. V was cut by 8 bases and J by 9 bases, with 8 bases left in between. CDR3 length: 10 residues. Germline V gives CDR1 MNHEY, CDR2 SMNVEV (reference sequence). In DNA, the CDR3 is TGTGCCAGCGGCGGTTCGCCCCAGCATTTT. It specifies CASGGSPQHF.

The V call is TRBV7-6, the J call TRBJ2-1, with TRBD2 matching 11 bases. Germline CDR1 is SGHVS and CDR2 is FNYEAQ. V shed 3 bases and J 5 bases; nucleotides not matched to a gene: 0. This CDR3 is built from 14 residues. This CDR3 reads CASSLGLADNEQFF. The CDR3 coding sequence is TGTGCCAGCAGCTTGGGACTAGCGGACAATGAGCAGTTCTTC.

The CDR3 is CASSRDVETSTSSYEQYF. CDR3 DNA sequence: TGCGCCAGCAGCCGGGACGTAGAGACTTCCACATCTTCCTACGAGCAGTACTTC. The rearrangement links TRBV4-3 to TRBJ2-7; D may be TRBD1 or TRBD2 (5 bases each). Trimming pared 4 bases from V and 1 base from J, leaving 23 bases between. CDR1 and CDR2 (germline): LGHNA, YSLEER. The CDR3 totals 18 residues.

This clone has a handful of counts. The chain is built from TRBV6-5 and TRBJ1-5, with 9 bases lining up with TRBD1. Germline CDR1 MNHEY, CDR2 SVGAGI. The length of the CDR3 is 13 residues. Trimming removed 4 bases from V and 7 bases from J; junction bases left unmatched: 2. CDR3 nucleotides: TGTGCCAGCAGTTGGGACAGGGAACAGCCCCAGCATTTT. Encoded protein: CASSWDREQPQHF.

The chain links TRBV9 to TRBJ2-2; D remains unclear. Looked up from germline, CDR1 is SGDLS and CDR2 is YYNGEE. V was pared by 2 bases and J by 6 bases, with 11 bases between. This CDR3 has 14 amino acids. The CDR3 loop reads CASSVTMDAGELFF. CDR3 DNA sequence: TGTGCCAGCAGCGTTACAATGGACGCCGGGGAGCTGTTTTTT.

As regards this clone: The junction shows a germline mismatch at one end, possibly a read error. The chain uses TRBV7-7 and TRBJ2-1, with D perhaps TRBD2 (5 bases). The CDR3 sequence is 17 residues long. The germline gives CDR1 SSHAT, CDR2 FNYEAQ (reference sequence). The CDR3 is CASSKGGGASSYNEQFF. The CDR3 nucleotides are TGTGCTAGCAGCAAAGGAGGCGGAGCGTCCTCCTACAATGAGCAGTTCTTC.

The chain recombines TRBV7-2 with TRBJ2-7; 8 nucleotides align to TRBD2. There are 17 residues in the CDR3. Germline assignment: CDR1 SGHTA and CDR2 FQGNSA. The V segment lost 4 bases and the J segment 6 bases; nucleotides outside the gene matches: 17. CDR3 nucleotides: TGTGCCAGCAGCTCATCCGGACTAGCTTTTCTAAAGCGCGAGCAGTACTTC. It yields the protein CASSSSGLAFLKREQYF.

CDR3 DNA sequence: TGTGCCAGCAACCTTGATAGACAGGGAAACAATGAGCAGTTCTTC. Its translation is CASNLDRQGNNEQFF. V is TRBV2 and J is TRBJ2-1, with 7 positions matching TRBD1. V was pared by 7 bases and J by 5 bases, with 11 bases of the junction left unmatched. The germline V gene has CDR1 SNHLY and CDR2 FYNNEI. The CDR3 loop spans 15 amino acids.

The genes are TRBV4-3 and TRBJ2-3; TRBD2 matches at 7 bases. CDR3 length equals 15 residues. Germline trimming cut 3 bases from V and 3 bases from J; bases unmatched to any gene: 6. Germline V CDR1 and CDR2: LGHNA, YSLEER. CDR3 nucleotide sequence: TGCGCCAGCAGCCAGGGAGGGGAGGAGACAGATACGCAGTATTTT. Protein product: CASSQGGEETDTQYF.

This chain connects TRBV6-1 to TRBJ2-5; D is undetermined. The V gene's germline CDR1 is MNHNS and CDR2 SASEGT. V was shortened by 11 bases and J by 2 bases, with 21 bases between the two germline ends. The CDR3 has 15 amino acids. The CDR3 spells CAAAGPSSIQETQYF. Written as DNA, the CDR3 is TGTGCCGCCGCCGGACCCTCGTCTATTCAAGAGACCCAGTACTTC.

J is TRBJ2-3 and V is TRBV28, with 11 bases matching TRBD2. Unmatched junction bases numbered 0, after V lost 6 bases and J lost 1 base. The CDR3 runs 14 residues. Germline values: CDR1 MDHEN, CDR2 SYDVKM. CDR3 region: CASRLAGGTDTQYF. The CDR3 nucleotides are TGTGCCAGCAGACTAGCGGGAGGCACAGATACGCAGTATTTT.

V gene TRBV19 combines with J gene TRBJ2-2; D not certain. V was clipped by 4 bases and J by 5 bases, with 14 bases between them. CDR1 and CDR2 (germline): LNHDA, SQIVND (reference sequence). This CDR3 comprises 15 residues. Here the CDR3 DNA reads TGTGCCAGTAGTAGGGTCTCATCCCCAACCGGGGAGCTGTTTTTT. Protein sequence: CASSRVSSPTGELFF.

This chain uses TRBV28 with TRBJ2-7; D is uncertain. The V end lost 8 bases, the J end lost 6 bases, and 11 bases lay between the germline ends. The V gene's germline CDR1 is MDHEN and CDR2 SYDVKM. The CDR3 loop spans 11 amino acids. The CDR3 spells CASSVYGEQYF. Here the CDR3 DNA reads TGTGCCAGCTCAGTTTATGGCGAGCAGTACTTC. Based on the CDR3 plus reference TRBV28 and TRBJ2-7, the full variable domain is DVKVTQSSRYLVKRTGEKVFLECVQDMDHENMFWYRQDPGLGLRLIYFSYDVKMKEKGDIPEGYSVSREKKERFSLILESASTNQTSMYLCASSVYGEQYFGPGTRLTVT.

The chain has TRBV9 and TRBJ1-1; D may be TRBD1 (5 bases). Trimming removed 4 bases at V and 1 base at J, with 14 bases between. CDR1 and CDR2 from the germline V gene are SGDLS and YYNGEE. This CDR3 comprises 15 residues. DNA of the CDR3: TGTGCCAGCAGCCCCCTACGGGGGGGGAACACTGAAGCTTTCTTT. Encoded protein: CASSPLRGGNTEAFF. Combining the CDR3 with reference TRBV9 and TRBJ1-1 gives the whole variable domain DSGVTQTPKHLITATGQRVTLRCSPRSGDLSVYWYQQSLDQGLQFLIQYYNGEERAKGNILERFSAQQFPDLHSELNLSSLELGDSALYFCASSPLRGGNTEAFFGQGTRLTVV.

J is TRBJ2-7 and V is TRBV7-9, with a weak D call TRBD2 (5 bases). This CDR3 spans 16 amino acids. Germline CDR1 and CDR2: SEHNR and FQNEAQ (reference sequence). V shed 1 base and J shed 3 bases, with 16 bases lying between them. The DNA for the CDR3 is TGTGCCAGCAGCTTAGAAGAGGGTTTCTCTTTCTACGAGCAGTACTTC. Translating gives CASSLEEGFSFYEQYF.

The V and J genes are TRBV29-1 and TRBJ1-5; 7 bases are a match to TRBD1. CDR1 is SQVTM and CDR2 is ANQGSEA in the germline V gene. The ends lost 1 base at V and 4 bases at J; junction bases unmatched: 1. The CDR3 is 13 residues long. CDR3 amino acids: CSVEGQGNQPQHF. CDR3 sequence (DNA): TGCAGCGTTGAAGGACAGGGTAATCAGCCCCAGCATTTT.

The chain couples TRBV7-9 to TRBJ1-2; D is uncertain. The CDR3 is made up of 15 amino acids. The germline V and J ends were trimmed by 5 bases and 4 bases, with 17 bases remaining between them. Per the germline V gene, CDR1 is SEHNR and CDR2 is FQNEAQ (reference sequence). For the CDR3, the DNA is TGTGCCAGCAGCGACTTCAGATGGAAAACCTATGGCTACACCTTC. Its translation: CASSDFRWKTYGYTF.

The chain is built from TRBV7-2 and TRBJ2-2, with D perhaps being TRBD1 or TRBD2 (5 bases each). V lost 5 bases to trimming and J lost 6 bases, with 13 bases between them. Germline loops: CDR1 SGHTA, CDR2 FQGNSA. The CDR3 consists of 14 residues. The CDR3: CASSGPRGPGELFF. CDR3 in DNA: TGTGCCAGCAGCGGGCCCCGGGGCCCCGGGGAGCTGTTTTTT.

The chain is built from TRBV5-5 and TRBJ1-1; unclear D gene. V lost 1 base and J lost 5, with 9 bases in between. The CDR3 has 13 residues. Germline V gene sequence: CDR1 SGHKS, CDR2 YYEKEE (reference sequence). The CDR3 nucleotides read TGTGCCAGCAGCTTGTGGGCGGAGACTGAAGCTTTCTTT. Its translation is CASSLWAETEAFF.